This TCR beta chain was found in a study of T-cell reconstitution after alpha-beta-depleted transplantation in children. Findings and caveats of the study: Approximately two months post-transplant, alpha-beta T cells reportedly originated from several hundred expanded graft clones. Recipient T cells and thymic progenitors that survived gave rise to the high TCRbeta diversity observed at day 60 in some patients. Most T-cell counts and diversity one year after the transplant came from T cells that were newly produced.

Unique molecular identifiers were incorporated when the TCRbeta library was constructed. TCRdb re-analysed the PCR reads in MiXCR, keeping a single row per CDR3 protein. The sample has tens of thousands of distinct CDR3 sequences, less than 20% seen once. The germline V gene encodes CDR1 SGHRS and CDR2 YFSETQ. The CDR3 spans 14 residues. Trimming took 0 bases from V and 8 from J, leaving 13 bases between them. To note about this clonotype: Its cognate antigen is unknown.

The starting material was PBMCs, mostly from graft donor cells, obtained 360 days after TCRalphabeta/CD19-depleted stem cell transplant. The origin of this receptor is a male patient between 2 and 10 years old who had a stem cell transplant for acute lymphoblastic leukemia, so the T cells may come from the graft donor. This sequence joins TRBV5-1 and TRBJ2-3; D is possibly TRBD2 (5 bases). The CDR3 DNA reads TGCGCCAGCAGCTTGGCTAGCTTCGAAAGTACGCAGTATTTT. It is translated as CASSLASFESTQYF. Combining the CDR3 with reference TRBV5-1 and TRBJ2-3 gives the whole variable domain KAGVTQTPRYLIKTRGQQVTLSCSPISGHRSVSWYQQTPGQGLQFLFEYFSETQRNKGNFPGRFSGRQFSNSRSEMNVSTLELGDSALYLCASSLASFESTQYFGPGTRLTVL.